This passage covers 9 T cell receptor beta chains from one sample sequenced in a study of cytomegalovirus exposure and HLA in healthy donors. The PCR made use of 60 Vbeta and 13 Jbeta primers. Measured with immunoSEQ multiplex PCR; TCRdb has only the in-frame clones, and not every one. The sample includes about 200,000 clones, around 80% of them seen just once. The specimen sequenced was PBMCs. Receptors originate from a man between 50 and 59 years old in good health and CMV-seronegative.

The genes are TRBV10-3 and TRBJ2-5; 8 positions match TRBD2. V was clipped by 6 bases and J by 5 bases; unmatched bases: 5. Germline loops: CDR1 ENHRY, CDR2 SYGVKD. This CDR3 comprises 13 residues. CDR3 sequence: CAISPTGGETQYF. The CDR3 DNA reads TGTGCCATCAGCCCAACGGGGGGGGAGACCCAGTACTTC.

This chain connects TRBV18 to TRBJ2-6; 9 positions match TRBD1. Germline V CDR1 and CDR2: KGHSH, LQKENI. The CDR3 consists of 16 residues. Trimming removed 6 bases from V and 2 bases from J; junction bases left unmatched: 5. The CDR3 region has the DNA TGTGCCAGCTCGGGACAGGGTCCAGCTGGGGCCAACGTCCTGACTTTC. Protein product: CASSGQGPAGANVLTF.

V and J are TRBV9 and TRBJ2-7, with 9 bases identical to TRBD1. Germline-derived CDR1 and CDR2 are SGDLS and YYNGEE. The trim removed 1 base at V and 5 bases at J, leaving 4 bases unmatched. The CDR3 is made up of 14 amino acids. In DNA form, the CDR3 reads TGTGCCAGCAGCGTAAGGGACAGGGTCCACGAGCAGTACTTC. It specifies CASSVRDRVHEQYF.

This CDR3 reads CASRGHLQETQYF. CDR3 coding DNA: TGTGCCAGCAGAGGACATCTACAAGAGACCCAGTACTTC. The V call is TRBV27, the J call TRBJ2-5; D is perhaps TRBD1 (5 bases). V lost 6 bases, J lost 2 bases, and 10 bases lay in between. The germline CDR1 and CDR2 sequences are MNHEY and SMNVEV (reference sequence). This CDR3 is built from 13 residues.

The V call is TRBV11-2, the J call TRBJ2-7, with D maybe TRBD2 (6 bases). The V end was cut by 5 bases, the J end by 4 bases, with 12 bases between. Germline assignment: CDR1 SGHAT and CDR2 FQNNGV. The CDR3 runs to 13 residues. CDR3 DNA sequence: TGTGCCAGCAGCCGGGAGCTGGCATACGAGCAGTACTTC. As protein: CASSRELAYEQYF. The full variable domain, with the rest looked up from reference TRBV11-2 and TRBJ2-7, is EAGVAQSPRYKIIEKRQSVAFWCNPISGHATLYWYQQILGQGPKLLIQFQNNGVVDDSQLPKDRFSAERLKGVDSTLKIQPAKLEDSAVYLCASSRELAYEQYFGPGTRLTVT.

The chain recombines TRBV5-4 with TRBJ2-3, with 8 bases matching TRBD2. V lost 3 bases, J lost 0 bases, and 3 bases stayed unmatched. The CDR3 has 15 residues. CDR1 is SGHNT, CDR2 YYREEE, per germline (reference sequence). CDR3 nucleotide sequence: TGTGCCAGCAGCTCCCCTAGCGGGAGCACAGATACGCAGTATTTT. Translation: CASSSPSGSTDTQYF.

V usage is TRBV6-6 and J usage is TRBJ2-3, with 10 bases lining up with TRBD1. V lost 6 bases and J lost 3; bases outside the gene matches: 9. Germline V CDR1 and CDR2: MNHNY, SVGAGI (reference sequence). This CDR3 region has 16 residues. The CDR3 DNA reads TGTGCCAGCAGACCCCCGGGACAGGGGAAGACAGATACGCAGTATTTT. It yields the protein CASRPPGQGKTDTQYF.

A word on this clone: Mismatch with germline at one junction end may stem from a read error. The rearrangement uses TRBV28 and TRBJ1-5; D is unresolved. This CDR3 is 14 amino acids long. Germline-derived CDR1 and CDR2 are MDHEN and SYDVKM. The CDR3 nucleotides are TGTGCCAGCACTCCCCTGGATAGCAATCAGCCCCAGCACTTT. Translation: CASTPLDSNQPQHF.

The genes are TRBV10-1 and TRBJ2-7, with TRBD2 matching over 10 bases. The CDR3 runs 19 residues. After removal of 0 bases from V and 3 bases from J, the junction contained 14 bases not matched to a gene. Germline V gives CDR1 WNHNN, CDR2 SYGVQD (reference sequence). Written as DNA, the CDR3 is TGCGCCAGCAGTGAGTCGGAGTCTAGCGGGAGTGGAATCCGCTACGAGCAGTACTTC. This gives the protein CASSESESSGSGIRYEQYF.